There are many counts of the clone carrying this T cell receptor beta chain. No antigen is known for it. Donors gave around 10 milliliters of peripheral blood apiece. A second PCR of about 7 to 12 cycles used a sample-barcoded 5' primer and a J-beta primer mix. Through a template-switch adaptor with 12 random nucleotides, each cDNA molecule received a tag. TCRdb called the 5' RACE reads again in MiXCR, with one record for every CDR3 protein. The sample lists approximately 810,000 distinct CDR3 sequences; 29% were seen once. This entry is derived from a study of blood T cells in healthy people across ages. Study details: About one barcoded beta molecule per two T cells was the capture yield of template switching.

General observations from the study: Conclusively comparing naive with antigen-experienced cells was impossible with unsorted PBMCs.

The sequence was obtained from an elderly woman in good health. The material sequenced was blood.

The CDR3 spells CSAQTGRVGTQYF. CDR3 bases: TGCAGTGCCCAGACAGGGCGGGTTGGGACCCAGTACTTC. The chain combines TRBV20-1 with TRBJ2-5; 7 nucleotides agree with TRBD1. Germline V gene lookup returns CDR1 DFQATT and CDR2 SNEGSKA (reference sequence). This CDR3 spans 13 amino acids. V was pared by 6 bases and J by 7 bases, with 11 bases of the junction left unmatched.